This T cell receptor beta chain was sequenced during a study of control samples from healthy donors and cancer patients. The data were produced by immunoSEQ multiplex PCR, yet TCRdb's version contains in-frame clones alone and is incomplete. The repertoire has more than 85,000 clones, around 85% of them found once; the top ten carry 30% to 40%. Germline CDR1 and CDR2: WNHNN and SYGVQD (reference sequence). The CDR3 extends over 19 amino acids. Trimming removed 4 bases from V and 0 bases from J, with 23 bases in between. The TCR was taken from a man aged 70 or older with lung cancer. The chain couples TRBV10-1 to TRBJ2-3, with D perhaps TRBD2 (6 bases). Sequences were obtained from PBMCs. The CDR3 loop is CASSVKMATDYSSTDTQYF. The CDR3 coding sequence is TGCGCCAGCAGTGTTAAAATGGCTACGGACTACTCTAGCACAGATACGCAGTATTTT.